Presented here are 20 T cell receptor beta chains from one specimen sequenced in a study of CD8+ T cells in alopecia areata. The authors extracted RNA and reverse transcribed it into cDNA as the sequencing template. Sequenced by immunoSEQ multiplex PCR; TCRdb stores in-frame clones only, minus some. This table holds around 200,000 clones, approximately 56% found once. Specified treatment: oral pan-JAK inhibitor, 5-10 mg twice daily. The sample in question was CD4+ T cells sorted from blood, obtained at week 4, from a patient treated with tofacitinib. These receptors were collected from a human donor with alopecia areata.

The V and J genes are TRBV10-3 and TRBJ1-1; no clear D. Germline V gives CDR1 ENHRY, CDR2 SYGVKD. The CDR3 is 15 residues long. The CDR3 region has the DNA TGTGCGACCCGGGCCGGAACGGGTTTCTTAACTGAAGCTTTCTTT. It specifies CATRAGTGFLTEAFF.

Only a few counts were recorded for this clone. V usage is TRBV19 and J usage is TRBJ2-6; D is possibly TRBD1 (5 bases). Germline lookup yields CDR1 LNHDA and CDR2 SQIVND (reference sequence). The CDR3 has 15 amino acids. V was cut by 3 bases and J by 2 bases, with 8 bases left in between. CDR3 amino acids: CASSITGTGANVLTF. In DNA form, the CDR3 reads TGTGCCAGTAGTATTACAGGAACTGGGGCCAACGTCCTGACTTTC.

The chain carries TRBV30 and TRBJ2-7; TRBD2 matches at 13 bases. The CDR3 is 16 residues long. The trim removed 3 bases at V and 0 bases at J, leaving 5 bases unmatched. Looked up from germline, CDR1 is GTSNPN and CDR2 is SVGIG (reference sequence). The CDR3 reads CAWRPLAGGSSYEQYF. CDR3 nucleotide sequence: TGTGCCTGGAGGCCACTAGCGGGAGGGTCCTCCTACGAGCAGTACTTC.

The chain has TRBV7-6 and TRBJ2-2, with TRBD2 matching 15 bases. Germline CDR1 SGHVS, CDR2 FNYEAQ. The CDR3 spans 20 residues. Trimming took 5 bases from V and 6 from J; bases not matched to a gene: 16. The CDR3 region is CASSAPGGTSGRLRAGELFF. DNA of the CDR3: TGTGCCAGCAGCGCTCCGGGGGGGACTAGCGGGAGGCTCCGTGCCGGGGAGCTGTTTTTT.

This clone was observed a single time. CDR3 region: CASSETDRNIQYF. DNA for the CDR3: TGTGCCAGCAGCGAGACCGACAGAAACATTCAGTACTTC. The V gene is TRBV5-6, the J gene TRBJ2-4, with D maybe TRBD1 (5 bases). CDR3 length: 13 residues. Germline-derived CDR1 and CDR2 are SGHDT and YYEEEE. Trimming cost V 4 bases and J 6 bases, with 11 bases left between them.

The chain joins TRBV5-1 to TRBJ2-5; TRBD2 aligns across 9 bases. This CDR3 comprises 16 residues. V gave up 4 bases and J gave up 4 bases; unmatched junction bases: 11. Looked up from germline, CDR1 is SGHRS and CDR2 is YFSETQ. The CDR3 bases are TGCGCCAGCAGCCCCGGTGGTAGCGGGAGTGGAGAGACCCAGTACTTC. Protein: CASSPGGSGSGETQYF.

This clone was counted a single time. This sequence joins TRBV10-3 and TRBJ1-5; perhaps TRBD1 as D (5 bases). The CDR3 is 15 amino acids. V lost 2 bases and J lost 4, with 12 bases in between. Germline values: CDR1 ENHRY, CDR2 SYGVKD. This CDR3 reads CAISETRQTNQPQHF. The CDR3 nucleotides are TGTGCCATCAGTGAGACCCGACAGACTAATCAGCCCCAGCATTTT.

The V call is TRBV29-1, the J call TRBJ2-3; D not resolved. Trimming stripped 1 base from V and 2 bases from J, with 7 bases between. The CDR3 totals 13 residues. Per germline, CDR1 SQVTM and CDR2 ANQGSEA. The CDR3 loop reads CSVEGEITDTQYF. DNA for the CDR3: TGCAGCGTTGAAGGAGAGATCACAGATACGCAGTATTTT.

The chain couples TRBV29-1 to TRBJ2-1; possible D gene TRBD1, 5 bases. The germline V and J ends were trimmed by 8 bases and 8 bases, with 13 bases remaining between them. From germline, CDR1 is SQVTM and CDR2 ANQGSEA. The CDR3 runs 11 residues. This chain's CDR3 is CSISGWDEQFF. In DNA, the CDR3 is TGCAGCATCTCAGGGTGGGATGAGCAGTTCTTC.

The V and J genes are TRBV27 and TRBJ1-1; D possibly corresponds to TRBD1 (5 bases). The CDR3 is made up of 13 amino acids. The V end was cut by 6 bases, the J end by 1 base, with 9 bases between. Germline CDR1 is MNHEY and CDR2 is SMNVEV (reference sequence). CDR3 sequence reads: CASSKDRNTEAFF. The CDR3 DNA is TGTGCCAGCAGCAAAGACAGGAACACTGAAGCTTTCTTT.

V and J are TRBV29-1 and TRBJ2-7; 11 nucleotides agree with TRBD2. Germline V gene data show CDR1 as SQVTM and CDR2 as ANQGSEA. This CDR3 region has 13 residues. V was pared by 4 bases and J by 7 bases, with 6 bases of the junction left unmatched. The CDR3 region has the DNA TGCAGCGTTGTGCCTAGCGGGAGGAGTGAGCAGTACTTC. Translating it yields CSVVPSGRSEQYF.

This chain connects TRBV29-1 to TRBJ2-1; a possible D gene is TRBD1 (5 bases). CDR1 and CDR2 from the germline V gene are SQVTM and ANQGSEA. The V and J ends lost 6 bases and 6 bases respectively, with 15 bases between them. CDR3 size: 13 residues. CDR3 region: CSVGQGRSNEQFF. CDR3 DNA sequence: TGCAGCGTAGGGCAGGGTCGATCCAATGAGCAGTTCTTC.

This sequence joins TRBV7-6 and TRBJ2-1; 8 bases map to TRBD1. V was pared by 1 base and J by 0 bases, with 11 bases of the junction left unmatched. Germline CDR1 and CDR2: SGHVS and FNYEAQ. There are 19 residues in the CDR3. The CDR3 nucleotides read TGTGCCAGCAGCTTAGTGGAGGACAGGGCCCTTAGCTCCTACAATGAGCAGTTCTTC. It is translated as CASSLVEDRALSSYNEQFF.

Note on this clone: Additional DNA sequences in this sample encode the identical CDR3. The DNA for the CDR3 is TGTGCCAGCAGCTTAATAGGTGGGAGCTCCTACAATGAGCAGTTCTTC. Its translation: CASSLIGGSSYNEQFF. The V call is TRBV7-3, the J call TRBJ2-1, with D perhaps matching TRBD2 (5 bases). The CDR3 covers 16 residues. With 1 base removed from V and 0 bases from J, the gap between germline ends came to 10 bases. The V gene's germline CDR1 is SGHTA and CDR2 FQGTGA.

The genes are TRBV2 and TRBJ2-2; TRBD1 aligns across 7 bases. Germline CDR1 reads SNHLY; CDR2 reads FYNNEI. The CDR3 has 13 amino acids. J lost 2 bases, V lost 9 bases, and 3 bases had no gene match. The CDR3 here is CASGQENTGELFF. The CDR3 DNA reads as TGTGCCAGTGGACAGGAAAACACCGGGGAGCTGTTTTTT.

This clone was counted only a few times. The chain recombines TRBV29-1 with TRBJ2-1, with D possibly TRBD2 on 6 matching bases. This CDR3 has 17 amino acids. Germline CDR1 SQVTM, CDR2 ANQGSEA. V was clipped by 1 base and J by 4 bases, with 20 bases between them. The CDR3, as DNA: TGCAGCGTTGAAGGGACCATTTGGCGGGAAGAGTACAATGAGCAGTTCTTC. It codes for CSVEGTIWREEYNEQFF.

The chain carries TRBV30 and TRBJ2-5, with TRBD1 matching over 7 bases. V was clipped by 2 bases and J by 2 bases; unmatched bases: 17. Germline V gene data show CDR1 as GTSNPN and CDR2 as SVGIG (reference sequence). The CDR3 loop spans 18 amino acids. The CDR3, as DNA: TGTGCCTGGAGTACCCGTTCCCCAGGGGGAATACTTCAAGAGACCCAGTACTTC. As protein: CAWSTRSPGGILQETQYF.

This chain joins TRBV25-1 and TRBJ2-5; D perhaps matches TRBD1 (7 bases). The CDR3 runs to 15 residues. Germline-derived CDR1 and CDR2 are MGHDK and SYGVNS. V was cut by 4 bases and J by 4 bases, with 16 bases left in between. The CDR3 sequence is CASSGWTGGGETQYF. CDR3 DNA: TGTGCCAGCAGTGGCTGGACAGGAGGGGGAGAGACCCAGTACTTC.

CDR3 residues: CASSLPSGAQETQYF. DNA for the CDR3: TGTGCCAGCAGCTTGCCTAGCGGGGCCCAAGAGACCCAGTACTTC. The V gene is TRBV7-9, the J gene TRBJ2-5; 9 positions match TRBD2. The CDR3 is 15 residues long. The junction had 3 bases not matched to a gene; V was cut back by 3 bases and J by 1 base. Germline assignment: CDR1 SEHNR and CDR2 FQNEAQ (reference sequence).

On this clone: At the DNA level, this CDR3 is encoded by other sequences in the same sample as well. The chain has TRBV9 and TRBJ2-1; no firm D call. Germline V gene sequence: CDR1 SGDLS, CDR2 YYNGEE. The V end lost 1 base, the J end lost 3 bases, and 5 bases lay between the germline ends. This CDR3 spans 13 amino acids. CDR3 protein: CASSVRDYNEQFF. The CDR3 DNA follows: TGTGCCAGCAGCGTAAGGGACTACAATGAGCAGTTCTTC. Full variable domain (rest looked up from reference TRBV9 and TRBJ2-1): DSGVTQTPKHLITATGQRVTLRCSPRSGDLSVYWYQQSLDQGLQFLIQYYNGEERAKGNILERFSAQQFPDLHSELNLSSLELGDSALYFCASSVRDYNEQFFGPGTRLTVL.